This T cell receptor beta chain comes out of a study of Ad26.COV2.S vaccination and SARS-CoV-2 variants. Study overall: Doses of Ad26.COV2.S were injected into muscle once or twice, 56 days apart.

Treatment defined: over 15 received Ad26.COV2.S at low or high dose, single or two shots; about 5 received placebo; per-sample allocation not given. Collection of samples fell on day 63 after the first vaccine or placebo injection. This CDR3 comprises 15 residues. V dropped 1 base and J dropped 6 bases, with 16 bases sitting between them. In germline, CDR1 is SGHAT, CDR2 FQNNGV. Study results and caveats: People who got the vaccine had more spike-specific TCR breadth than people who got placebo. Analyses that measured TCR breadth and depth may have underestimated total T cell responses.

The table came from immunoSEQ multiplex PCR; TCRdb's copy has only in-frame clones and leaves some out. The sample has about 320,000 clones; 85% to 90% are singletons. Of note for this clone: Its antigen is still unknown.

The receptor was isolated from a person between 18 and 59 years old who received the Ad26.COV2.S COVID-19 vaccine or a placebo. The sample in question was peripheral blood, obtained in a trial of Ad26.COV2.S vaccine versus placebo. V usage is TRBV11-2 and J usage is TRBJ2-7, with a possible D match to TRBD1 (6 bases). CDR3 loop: CASSLGSGQIPEQYF. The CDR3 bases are TGTGCCAGCAGCTTAGGGTCGGGACAAATTCCCGAGCAGTACTTC.